The clone carrying this TCR beta chain turned up a few times. This specimen belongs to a study of cytomegalovirus exposure and HLA in healthy donors. Amplification used 60 Vbeta primers and 13 Jbeta primers. The data were produced by immunoSEQ multiplex PCR, yet TCRdb's version contains in-frame clones alone and is incomplete. The sample includes around 110,000 clones, 70% of them seen just once. CDR3 length equals 16 residues. Trimming removed 7 bases from V and 0 bases from J; junction bases left unmatched: 9. The germline gives CDR1 MNHNY, CDR2 SVGAGI (reference sequence). The sample taken for sequencing was PBMCs. The rearrangement links TRBV6-6 to TRBJ1-3; 7 nucleotides match TRBD1. This clonotype was obtained from a man aged 30 to 45 in good health and CMV-seropositive. This CDR3 is CASTTTGLASGNTIYF. The CDR3 region has the DNA TGTGCCAGCACTACGACAGGGTTGGCCTCTGGAAACACCATATATTTT.